This entry concerns a single T cell receptor beta chain. Its antigen is as yet unknown. The entry originates in a study of shared clonotypes between healthy human individuals. Study outcomes and limitations: Clonotype sharing among donors, it was expected, would be affected by sequencing depth.

Original data processing: ImmunoSEQ output lacked quality scores and full-length reads, limiting matched filtering. The table came from immunoSEQ multiplex PCR; TCRdb's copy has only in-frame clones and leaves some out. Clone size and V and J calls were adopted from that table, with D and trimming inferred from the DNA. The repertoire holds over a million clones, with 75% to 85% as singletons. V was pared by 3 bases and J by 3 bases, with 9 bases of the junction left unmatched. This CDR3 has 15 amino acids. Germline CDR1 reads SGHKS; CDR2 reads YYEKEE (reference sequence). The source material was memory CD4+ T cells from PBMCs. Described subset: CD45RA-negative fraction. The receptor comes from a young man in good health. Some clones in this sample may be carry-over from other donors' samples. The chain carries TRBV5-5 and TRBJ2-7, with 7 nucleotides matching TRBD1. CDR3 in amino acids: CASSYARTGGYEQYF. Written as DNA, the CDR3 is TGTGCCAGCAGCTACGCGCGGACAGGCGGCTACGAGCAGTACTTC.